These 26 T cell receptor beta chains came from one sample sequenced in a study of CD8 T cells in Susac syndrome. An amount of RNA that ranged from roughly 0.45 to 1 ug was reverse transcribed with random hexamers. TCRdb re-called the immunoSEQ multiplex PCR reads through MiXCR, storing one row per CDR3 protein. This table has 200,000 to 250,000 distinct CDR3 sequences, approximately 94% appearing once. The material sequenced was CD4+ T cells from PBMCs. The receptor set was obtained from a human donor with Susac syndrome.

The genes are TRBV19 and TRBJ2-6, with D maybe TRBD2 (5 bases). Germline CDR1 LNHDA, CDR2 SQIVND (reference sequence). The CDR3 length is 17 residues. V was trimmed by 7 bases and J by 1 base, leaving 17 bases between them. CDR3 nucleotides: TGTGCCAGTACCCCCATAGGCAGCGGTTCTGGGGCCAACGTCCTGACTTTC. Amino acid sequence: CASTPIGSGSGANVLTF.

V gene TRBV20-1 combines with J gene TRBJ2-7; D is perhaps TRBD2 (7 bases). Trimming stripped 2 bases from V and 1 base from J, with 12 bases between. Germline values: CDR1 DFQATT, CDR2 SNEGSKA (reference sequence). This CDR3 contains 14 residues. CDR3 nucleotide sequence: TGCAGTGCTAGACGCGGGGGCGAGTCCTACGAGCAGTACTTC. Translating gives CSARRGGESYEQYF.

The chain carries TRBV30 and TRBJ2-1, with D possibly being TRBD2 (7 bases). V lost 5 bases to trimming and J lost 5 bases, with 19 bases between them. This CDR3 spans 15 amino acids. CDR1 is GTSNPN, CDR2 SVGIG, per germline (reference sequence). DNA for the CDR3: TGTGCCTGGGCCGAGGGGGGGGCCGCCAACAATGAGCAGTTCTTC. This translates into CAWAEGGAANNEQFF.

The CDR3 DNA reads TGTGCCAGCTCACCACCGGGGTTTGTGCAACCTGAGGGGGAGACCCAGTACTTC. This sequence encodes CASSPPGFVQPEGETQYF. V usage is TRBV18 and J usage is TRBJ2-5; either TRBD1 or TRBD2 may supply D (5 bases each). This CDR3 has 18 residues. Germline CDR1 KGHSH, CDR2 LQKENI. V was cut by 0 bases and J by 5 bases, with 22 bases left in between.

The V call is TRBV25-1, the J call TRBJ1-2; D may be TRBD1 (6 bases). Deletions cut 6 bases from V and 2 bases from J, with 13 bases between. The length of the CDR3 is 14 residues. Germline V CDR1 and CDR2: MGHDK, SYGVNS. The CDR3 DNA is TGTGCCAGCAGGGACAGATCATCCAACTATGGCTACACCTTC. Translating gives CASRDRSSNYGYTF.

CDR3 in amino acids: CASSLGGQAGEAFF. Written as DNA, the CDR3 is TGTGCCAGCAGCTTAGGAGGACAGGCCGGTGAAGCTTTCTTT. The chain joins TRBV7-9 to TRBJ1-1; 7 bases are shared with TRBD1. Trimming took 1 base from V and 7 from J; bases not matched to a gene: 6. The CDR3 has 14 residues. The V gene's germline CDR1 is SEHNR and CDR2 FQNEAQ (reference sequence). Full variable domain (remainder filled in from reference TRBV7-9 and TRBJ1-1): DTGVSQNPRHKITKRGQNVTFRCDPISEHNRLYWYRQTLGQGPEFLTYFQNEAQLEKSRLLSDRFSAERPKGSFSTLEIQRTEQGDSAMYLCASSLGGQAGEAFFGQGTRLTVV.

The chain has TRBV29-1 and TRBJ1-6; D uncertain. Germline values: CDR1 SQVTM, CDR2 ANQGSEA. CDR3 length: 16 amino acids. Trimming removed 7 bases at V and 2 bases at J, with 18 bases between. CDR3 in amino acids: CSASIGDDPYNSPLHF. In DNA, the CDR3 is TGCAGCGCATCCATCGGAGACGATCCCTATAATTCACCCCTCCACTTT.

This clonotype has just one count. The CDR3 region has the DNA TGCAGTGCTTCAACCCGACAGGGGTATCAGCCCCAGCATTTT. Translation gives CSASTRQGYQPQHF. The chain has TRBV20-1 and TRBJ1-5; TRBD1 matches 8 bases. Germline V gene sequence: CDR1 DFQATT, CDR2 SNEGSKA (reference sequence). This CDR3 has 14 residues. V gave up 5 bases and J gave up 5 bases; unmatched junction bases: 8.

The chain recombines TRBV30 with TRBJ2-1; the D is unclear. Germline CDR1 and CDR2: GTSNPN and SVGIG (reference sequence). Between the trimmed V and J ends, which lost 0 bases and 5 bases, there was a span of 8 bases. The CDR3 is 13 amino acids. The CDR3, as DNA: TGTGCCTGGAGTGTAGGGCCCCACAATGAGCAGTTCTTC. Encoded protein: CAWSVGPHNEQFF.

This clonotype was found once. This chain links TRBV28 with TRBJ2-5; a possible D gene is TRBD1 (7 bases). V lost 11 bases to trimming and J lost 2 bases, with 24 bases between them. The germline CDR1 and CDR2 sequences are MDHEN and SYDVKM. The length of the CDR3 is 16 residues. In nucleotides, the CDR3 is TGTGCCGTCTCAAAAGGCAGGGGGGACTCTCAAGAGACCCAGTACTTC. It codes for CAVSKGRGDSQETQYF.

The J gene is TRBJ2-7, the V gene TRBV18; possibly TRBD1 for D (6 bases). Per the germline V gene, CDR1 is KGHSH and CDR2 is LQKENI. Trimming pared 5 bases from V and 2 bases from J, leaving 13 bases between. The CDR3 sequence is 14 residues long. The CDR3 loop reads CASSASGTTYEQYF. The CDR3, as DNA: TGTGCCAGCTCAGCATCCGGGACAACCTACGAGCAGTACTTC. Drawing the rest from reference TRBV18 and TRBJ2-7, the complete variable domain is NAGVMQNPRHLVRRRGQEARLRCSPMKGHSHVYWYRQLPEEGLKFMVYLQKENIIDESGMPKERFSAEFPKEGPSILRIQQVVRGDSAAYFCASSASGTTYEQYFGPGTRLTVT.

This clonotype has a single count. This rearrangement joins TRBV4-3 to TRBJ1-5; D is undetermined. Germline V gives CDR1 LGHNA, CDR2 YSLEER. Deletions cut 0 bases from V and 9 bases from J, with 15 bases between. The CDR3 extends over 15 amino acids. The DNA for the CDR3 is TGCGCCAGCAGCCAAGAGGCCGGTGGTTTTCGGCCCCAGCATTTT. This codes for CASSQEAGGFRPQHF.

The chain employs TRBV29-1 and TRBJ1-6; D is undetermined. Germline V gene sequence: CDR1 SQVTM, CDR2 ANQGSEA. The V and J ends lost 5 bases and 4 bases respectively, with 9 bases between them. CDR3 size: 13 residues. The DNA of the CDR3 is TGCAGCGTTACGTCAGATTATAATTCACCCCTCCACTTT. Translation gives CSVTSDYNSPLHF.

The rearrangement links TRBV29-1 to TRBJ2-2; the D gene could be TRBD1 or TRBD2 (5 bases each). The V end was cut by 6 bases, the J end by 1 base, with 12 bases between. The germline V gene encodes CDR1 SQVTM and CDR2 ANQGSEA. CDR3 length: 14 amino acids. DNA for the CDR3: TGCAGCGTCTTCCGGGACGGGAACACCGGGGAGCTGTTTTTT. This sequence encodes CSVFRDGNTGELFF.

This rearrangement joins TRBV6-1 to TRBJ2-6; maybe TRBD2 (5 bases). V lost 8 bases to trimming and J lost 1 base, with 15 bases between them. The CDR3 is made up of 16 amino acids. Germline V CDR1 and CDR2: MNHNS, SASEGT. CDR3 amino acids: CASFSALESGANVLTF. The DNA for the CDR3 is TGTGCCAGCTTTAGCGCCTTAGAGTCTGGGGCCAACGTCCTGACTTTC.

CDR3 sequence (DNA): TGTGCCTGGAGTGTATTGGGGGGGCCGTATGGGACCCAGTACTTC. Its protein is CAWSVLGGPYGTQYF. The chain joins TRBV30 to TRBJ2-5; a possible D gene is TRBD2 (7 bases). The germline V gene encodes CDR1 GTSNPN and CDR2 SVGIG (reference sequence). V lost 0 bases and J 7 bases, leaving 18 bases between the germline ends. CDR3 length: 15 amino acids.

This rearrangement joins TRBV30 to TRBJ1-1, with TRBD1 as a possible D gene (5 bases). The CDR3 has 14 residues. Germline loops: CDR1 GTSNPN, CDR2 SVGIG (reference sequence). The V and J ends lost 1 base and 3 bases respectively, with 12 bases between them. This chain's CDR3 is CAWSALGADTEAFF. CDR3 coding DNA: TGTGCCTGGAGTGCTTTAGGGGCGGACACTGAAGCTTTCTTT.

This sequence joins TRBV4-2 and TRBJ1-4, with D uncertain. Germline CDR1 and CDR2: LGHNA and YNFKEQ. Trimming removed 4 bases from V and 2 bases from J, with 14 bases in between. The CDR3 length is 16 residues. CDR3 in amino acids: CASSRGEVGTNEKLFF. The CDR3 bases are TGTGCCAGCAGCCGCGGGGAAGTGGGGACTAATGAAAAACTGTTTTTT.

This chain links TRBV30 with TRBJ1-5; D is undetermined. The CDR3 contains 13 residues. Trimming removed 1 base at V and 5 bases at J, with 9 bases between. The germline V gene has CDR1 GTSNPN and CDR2 SVGIG (reference sequence). The CDR3 bases are TGTGCCTGGAGTGGGCAGGTAGATCAGCCCCAGCATTTT. It yields the protein CAWSGQVDQPQHF. Full variable domain (remainder filled in from reference TRBV30 and TRBJ1-5): SQTIHQWPATLVQPVGSPLSLECTVEGTSNPNLYWYRQAAGRGLQLLFYSVGIGQISSEVPQNLSASRPQDRQFILSSKKLLLSDSGFYLCAWSGQVDQPQHFGDGTRLSIL.

The rearrangement joins TRBV20-1 to TRBJ1-1; D unresolved. The V end lost 7 bases, the J end lost 4 bases, and 13 bases lay between the germline ends. CDR3 length equals 12 residues. Germline V lookup: CDR1 DFQATT, CDR2 SNEGSKA (reference sequence). In DNA form, the CDR3 reads TGCAGTGGGACCCCCCGGGGCACTGAAGCTTTCTTT. Protein sequence: CSGTPRGTEAFF.

This clonotype was observed once. The rearrangement links TRBV5-1 to TRBJ2-2; tentatively, D is TRBD1 (5 bases). Germline CDR1 reads SGHRS; CDR2 reads YFSETQ. This CDR3 region has 14 residues. V shed 4 bases and J shed 5 bases, with 12 bases lying between them. The CDR3 DNA is TGCGCCAGCAGCCCAGGGATTCGGACCGGGGAGCTGTTTTTT. Translation gives CASSPGIRTGELFF.

The chain recombines TRBV12-3 or TRBV12-4 with TRBJ2-1, with D unresolved. This CDR3 has 11 amino acids. Trimming shortened V by 6 bases and J by 9 bases, and 9 bases separated the two germline ends. Here the CDR3 reads CASRDQGEQFF. The CDR3 coding sequence is TGTGCCAGCAGGGACCAAGGTGAGCAGTTCTTC.

The chain has TRBV5-1 and TRBJ2-7; possible D gene TRBD2, 5 bases. Germline V gives CDR1 SGHRS, CDR2 YFSETQ. V lost 0 bases to trimming and J lost 7 bases, with 14 bases between them. The CDR3 runs 14 residues. DNA of the CDR3: TGCGCCAGCAGCTTGGAACGGATCCCGGGGGAGCAGTACTTC. It encodes CASSLERIPGEQYF.

This clonotype showed up just a few times. In nucleotides, the CDR3 is TGCGCCAGCAGCCTCACAGGACAGGGGAATCAGCCCCAGCATTTT. It codes for CASSLTGQGNQPQHF. V gene TRBV4-1 combines with J gene TRBJ1-5, with 9 bases aligning to TRBD1. Trimming at V came to 4 bases and at J to 4 bases, leaving 5 bases not matched to a gene. The CDR3 contains 15 residues. Germline CDR1 reads MGHRA; CDR2 reads YSYEKL.

The chain recombines TRBV6-5 with TRBJ2-5; D gene unclear. CDR1 and CDR2 (germline): MNHEY, SVGAGI. This CDR3 has 14 amino acids. Trimming pared 0 bases from V and 5 bases from J, leaving 10 bases between. The CDR3 is CASSYSRAAETQYF. CDR3 in DNA: TGTGCCAGCAGTTACTCTCGGGCGGCGGAGACCCAGTACTTC.

This clonotype was counted a single time. The chain joins TRBV7-9 to TRBJ1-6; D is perhaps TRBD1 (6 bases). CDR3 size: 15 residues. CDR1 and CDR2 from the germline V gene are SEHNR and FQNEAQ (reference sequence). With 7 bases removed from V and 10 bases from J, the gap between germline ends came to 20 bases. The CDR3 nucleotides are TGTGCCAGCACCCCTGTAGGGTCTGGGGGCTCACCCCTCCACTTT. Translating gives CASTPVGSGGSPLHF.